This passage covers 12 T cell receptor beta chains from one sample sequenced in a study of blood T cells in healthy people across ages. A sample-barcoded 5' primer and a J-beta primer mix were used in a second PCR of about 7 to 12 cycles. In TCRdb, the 5' RACE reads were re-called with MiXCR into one record per CDR3 protein. The data hold about 1.8 million distinct CDR3 sequences, with about 49% observed a single time. Sequences were obtained from blood. Source of these receptors: a woman in her 40s in good health.

This clonotype was detected once. The chain couples TRBV29-1 to TRBJ1-1; 7 nucleotides align to TRBD1. After removal of 6 bases from V and 6 bases from J, the junction contained 16 bases not matched to a gene. Germline-derived CDR1 and CDR2 are SQVTM and ANQGSEA. The CDR3 covers 15 residues. The CDR3 DNA reads TGCAGCGTGGTGAGGGGGCGCAGAATGGCGGCTGAAGCTTTCTTT. Protein sequence: CSVVRGRRMAAEAFF.

V usage is TRBV5-1 and J usage is TRBJ2-5; 7 bases are a match to TRBD2. After removal of 2 bases from V and 1 base from J, the junction contained 5 bases not matched to a gene. CDR1 and CDR2 (germline): SGHRS, YFSETQ. CDR3 length: 15 amino acids. The CDR3 nucleotides are TGCGCCAGCAGCTTCTTGGGGGGGACCCAAGAGACCCAGTACTTC. It yields the protein CASSFLGGTQETQYF.

V and J are TRBV4-2 and TRBJ2-1; TRBD2 matches at 11 bases. Germline CDR1 and CDR2: LGHNA and YNFKEQ. The V gene end was trimmed by 2 bases and the J gene end by 9 bases; junction bases not matched to a gene: 3. There are 14 residues in the CDR3. The DNA for the CDR3 is TGTGCCAGCAGCCAACTGGGACTAGCGGTTGAGCAGTTCTTC. Protein: CASSQLGLAVEQFF.

J is TRBJ2-6 and V is TRBV7-2; 10 bases align to TRBD2. Germline lookup yields CDR1 SGHTA and CDR2 FQGNSA. The CDR3 sequence is 18 residues long. The ends lost 6 bases at V and 1 base at J; junction bases unmatched: 9. The CDR3 region is CASSLYSGGPSGANVLTF. CDR3 nucleotide sequence: TGTGCCAGCAGTTTATATAGCGGGGGGCCTTCTGGGGCCAACGTCCTGACTTTC.

This clonotype was observed a single time. One junction end disagrees with the germline gene, perhaps due to a read error. The chain employs TRBV7-2 and TRBJ2-7; 7 nucleotides match TRBD2. This CDR3 is 16 amino acids long. Germline loops: CDR1 SGHTA, CDR2 FQGNSA. CDR3 sequence reads: CASSLAYGLDQETQNF. The CDR3 coding sequence is TGTGCCAGCAGCTTAGCGTACGGACTAGACCAAGAGACCCAGAACTTC.

The CDR3 DNA reads as TGTGCCAGCCGTAACCTTGGGACTAGCGGGGGGCCATACGAGCAGTTCTTC. This gives the protein CASRNLGTSGGPYEQFF. The rearrangement links TRBV28 to TRBJ2-1, with 15 bases fitting TRBD2. From germline, CDR1 is MDHEN and CDR2 SYDVKM. V trimming: 8 bases; J trimming: 10 bases; junction bases outside the gene matches: 15. The CDR3 is made up of 17 amino acids.

This chain links TRBV12-3 or TRBV12-4 with TRBJ1-5; TRBD1 matches at 12 bases. The CDR3 spans 18 residues. V was pared by 3 bases and J by 2 bases, with 8 bases of the junction left unmatched. CDR3 amino acids: CASSFGDRGRSGNQPQHF. In nucleotides, the CDR3 is TGTGCCAGCAGTTTCGGGGACAGGGGGCGTTCGGGCAATCAGCCCCAGCATTTT.

The sample holds many counts of this clonotype. The rearrangement joins TRBV10-3 to TRBJ2-5; no definite D call. The CDR3 totals 14 residues. The V gene's germline CDR1 is ENHRY and CDR2 SYGVKD. The V end lost 3 bases, the J end lost 0 bases, and 8 bases lay between the germline ends. CDR3: CAISDQFYQETQYF. In DNA form, the CDR3 reads TGTGCCATCAGTGACCAGTTCTACCAAGAGACCCAGTACTTC.

The rearrangement uses TRBV21-1 and TRBJ1-6. TRBV21-1 is tagged as a pseudogene. The CDR3 has 15 residues. The CDR3 reads CASAGPWPDNSPLHF. In DNA form, the CDR3 reads TGTGCCAGCGCCGGGCCCTGGCCCGATAATTCACCCCTCCACTTT.

The chain employs TRBV5-1 and TRBJ2-5; the D gene could be TRBD1 or TRBD2 (5 bases each). Germline V CDR1 and CDR2: SGHRS, YFSETQ. The V end was cut by 5 bases, the J end by 2 bases, with 16 bases between. The CDR3 totals 15 residues. CDR3 region: CASSPEPGLQETQYF. CDR3 coding DNA: TGCGCCAGCAGTCCGGAGCCGGGGCTACAAGAGACCCAGTACTTC.

This rearrangement joins TRBV2 to TRBJ2-5; 7 bases match TRBD1. This CDR3 is 15 amino acids long. The trim removed 6 bases at V and 2 bases at J, leaving 9 bases unmatched. Looked up from germline, CDR1 is SNHLY and CDR2 is FYNNEI. The CDR3 sequence: CASSSPGQPQETQYF. DNA for the CDR3: TGTGCCAGCAGCTCCCCGGGACAGCCTCAAGAGACCCAGTACTTC. Full variable domain (missing parts from reference TRBV2 and TRBJ2-5): EPEVTQTPSHQVTQMGQEVILRCVPISNHLYFYWYRQILGQKVEFLVSFYNNEISEKSEIFDDQFSVERPDGSNFTLKIRSTKLEDSAMYFCASSSPGQPQETQYFGPGTRLLVL.

The J gene is TRBJ1-4, the V gene TRBV9, with D tentatively TRBD1 (6 bases). The CDR3 has 15 amino acids. V dropped 3 bases and J dropped 3 bases, with 12 bases sitting between them. Germline lookup yields CDR1 SGDLS and CDR2 YYNGEE. The CDR3 nucleotides read TGTGCCAGCAGCGAGACAGGCTACTCTAATGAAAAACTGTTTTTT. This codes for CASSETGYSNEKLFF.